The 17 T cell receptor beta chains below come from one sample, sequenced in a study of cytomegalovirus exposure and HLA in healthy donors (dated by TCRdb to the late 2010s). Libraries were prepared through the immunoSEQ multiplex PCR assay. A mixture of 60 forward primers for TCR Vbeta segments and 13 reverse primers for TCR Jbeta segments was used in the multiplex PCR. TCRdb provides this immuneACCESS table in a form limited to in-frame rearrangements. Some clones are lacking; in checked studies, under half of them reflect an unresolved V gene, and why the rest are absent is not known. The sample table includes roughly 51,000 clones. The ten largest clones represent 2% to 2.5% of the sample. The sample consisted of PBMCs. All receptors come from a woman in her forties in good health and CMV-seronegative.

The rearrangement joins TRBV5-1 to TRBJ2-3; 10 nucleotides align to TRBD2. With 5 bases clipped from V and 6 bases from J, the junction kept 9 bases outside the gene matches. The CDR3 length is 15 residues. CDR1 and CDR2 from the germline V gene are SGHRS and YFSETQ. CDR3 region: CASSGRLAGRDTQYF. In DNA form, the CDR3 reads TGCGCCAGCAGTGGGAGACTAGCGGGTAGGGATACGCAGTATTTT. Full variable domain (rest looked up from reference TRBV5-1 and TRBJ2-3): KAGVTQTPRYLIKTRGQQVTLSCSPISGHRSVSWYQQTPGQGLQFLFEYFSETQRNKGNFPGRFSGRQFSNSRSEMNVSTLELGDSALYLCASSGRLAGRDTQYFGPGTRLTVL.

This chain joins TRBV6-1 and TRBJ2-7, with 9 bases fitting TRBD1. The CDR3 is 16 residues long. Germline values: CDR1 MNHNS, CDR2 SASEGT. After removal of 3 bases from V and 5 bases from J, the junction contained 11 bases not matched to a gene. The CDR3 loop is CASSDVGTGRIHEQYF. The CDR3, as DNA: TGTGCCAGCAGTGACGTCGGGACAGGGCGGATCCACGAGCAGTACTTC.

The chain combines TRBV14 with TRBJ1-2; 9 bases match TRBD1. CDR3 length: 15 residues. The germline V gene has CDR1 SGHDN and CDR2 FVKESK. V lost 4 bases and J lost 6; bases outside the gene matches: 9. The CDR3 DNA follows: TGTGCCAGCAGCCCCGTGGCCGGGACAGGGAATGGCTACACCTTC. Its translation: CASSPVAGTGNGYTF.

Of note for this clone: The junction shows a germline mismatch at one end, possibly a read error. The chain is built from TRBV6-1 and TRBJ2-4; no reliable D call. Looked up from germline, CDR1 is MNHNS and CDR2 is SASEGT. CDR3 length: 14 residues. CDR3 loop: CASSYQTGDRRVDF. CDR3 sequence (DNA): TGTGCCAGCAGTTATCAAACCGGAGACCGACGGGTGGACTTC.

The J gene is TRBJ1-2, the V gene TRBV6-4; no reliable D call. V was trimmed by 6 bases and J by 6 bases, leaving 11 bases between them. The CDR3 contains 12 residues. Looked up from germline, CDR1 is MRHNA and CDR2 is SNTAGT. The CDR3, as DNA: TGTGCCAGCAGCCACGGAGGGAATGGCTACACCTTC. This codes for CASSHGGNGYTF.

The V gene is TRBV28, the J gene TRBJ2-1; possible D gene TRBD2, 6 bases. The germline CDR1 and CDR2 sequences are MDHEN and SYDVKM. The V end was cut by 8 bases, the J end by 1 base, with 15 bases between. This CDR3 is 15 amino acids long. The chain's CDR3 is CASRLTSGSYNEQFF. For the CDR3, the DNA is TGTGCCAGCCGCTTGACTAGTGGTTCCTACAATGAGCAGTTCTTC.

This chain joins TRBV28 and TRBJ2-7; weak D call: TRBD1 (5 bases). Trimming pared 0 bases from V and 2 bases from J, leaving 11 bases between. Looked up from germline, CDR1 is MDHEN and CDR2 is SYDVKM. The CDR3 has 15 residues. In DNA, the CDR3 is TGTGCCAGCAGTTTATGGACAGACACCGCCTACGAGCAGTACTTC. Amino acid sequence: CASSLWTDTAYEQYF.

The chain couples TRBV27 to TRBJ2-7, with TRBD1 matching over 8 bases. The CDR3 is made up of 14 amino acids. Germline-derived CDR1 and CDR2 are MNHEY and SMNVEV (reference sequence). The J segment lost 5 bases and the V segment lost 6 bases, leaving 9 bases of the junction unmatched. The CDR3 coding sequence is TGTGCCAGCAGCCCTTTCAGGGGGCCTCACGAGCAGTACTTC. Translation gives CASSPFRGPHEQYF.

The CDR3: CASSWMMGQGGEQYF. DNA of the CDR3: TGCGCCAGCAGCTGGATGATGGGACAGGGGGGCGAGCAGTACTTC. The chain combines TRBV5-1 with TRBJ2-7; 11 nucleotides line up with TRBD1. CDR1 and CDR2 from the germline V gene are SGHRS and YFSETQ. The CDR3 has 15 residues. The V and J ends lost 3 bases and 6 bases, in that order; junction bases with no gene match: 8.

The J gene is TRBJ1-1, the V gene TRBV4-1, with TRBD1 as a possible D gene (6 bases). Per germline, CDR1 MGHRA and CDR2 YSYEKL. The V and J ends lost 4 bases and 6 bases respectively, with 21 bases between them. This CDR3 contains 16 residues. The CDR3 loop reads CASSPWGRGGRAEAFF. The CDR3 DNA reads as TGCGCCAGCAGCCCCTGGGGCAGGGGCGGGCGGGCTGAAGCTTTCTTT.

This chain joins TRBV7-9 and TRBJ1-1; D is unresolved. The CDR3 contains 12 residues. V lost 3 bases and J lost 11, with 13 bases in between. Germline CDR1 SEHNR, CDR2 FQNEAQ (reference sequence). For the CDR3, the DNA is TGTGCCAGCAGCTTTTCAGAGAGCGCGGCTTTCTTT. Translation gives CASSFSESAAFF.

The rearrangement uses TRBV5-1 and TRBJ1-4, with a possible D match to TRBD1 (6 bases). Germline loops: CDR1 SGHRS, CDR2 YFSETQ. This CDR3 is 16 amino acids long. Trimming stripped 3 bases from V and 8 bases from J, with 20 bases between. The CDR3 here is CASSSGTNSPGEKLFF. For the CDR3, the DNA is TGCGCCAGCAGCTCCGGGACAAACTCACCGGGGGAAAAACTGTTTTTT.

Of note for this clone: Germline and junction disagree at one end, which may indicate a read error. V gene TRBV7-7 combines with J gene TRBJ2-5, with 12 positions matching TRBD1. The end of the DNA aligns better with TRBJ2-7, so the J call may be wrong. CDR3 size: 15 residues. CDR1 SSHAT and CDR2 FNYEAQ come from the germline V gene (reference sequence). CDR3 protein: CASSPGTGGIHEQYF. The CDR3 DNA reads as TGTGCTAGCAGCCCAGGGACAGGGGGCATCCACGAGCAGTACTTC.

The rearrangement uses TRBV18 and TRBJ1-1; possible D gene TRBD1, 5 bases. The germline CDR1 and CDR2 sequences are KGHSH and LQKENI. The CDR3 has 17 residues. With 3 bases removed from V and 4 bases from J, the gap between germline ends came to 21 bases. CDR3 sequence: CASSPQGGPAGGTEAFF. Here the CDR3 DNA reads TGTGCCAGCTCACCCCAGGGAGGGCCGGCGGGTGGCACTGAAGCTTTCTTT.

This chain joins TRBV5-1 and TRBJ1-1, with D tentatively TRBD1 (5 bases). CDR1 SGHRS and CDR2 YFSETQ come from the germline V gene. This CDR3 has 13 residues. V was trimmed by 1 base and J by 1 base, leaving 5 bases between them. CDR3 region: CASSLQGNTEAFF. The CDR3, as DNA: TGCGCCAGCAGCTTGCAGGGGAACACTGAAGCTTTCTTT.

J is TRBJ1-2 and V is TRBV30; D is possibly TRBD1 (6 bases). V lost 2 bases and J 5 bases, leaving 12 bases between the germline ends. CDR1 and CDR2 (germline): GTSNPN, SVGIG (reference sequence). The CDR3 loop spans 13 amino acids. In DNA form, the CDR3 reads TGTGCCTGGAGTCCACAACAGGGTTATGGCTACACCTTC. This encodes CAWSPQQGYGYTF. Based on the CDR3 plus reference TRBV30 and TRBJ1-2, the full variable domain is SQTIHQWPATLVQPVGSPLSLECTVEGTSNPNLYWYRQAAGRGLQLLFYSVGIGQISSEVPQNLSASRPQDRQFILSSKKLLLSDSGFYLCAWSPQQGYGYTFGSGTRLTVV.

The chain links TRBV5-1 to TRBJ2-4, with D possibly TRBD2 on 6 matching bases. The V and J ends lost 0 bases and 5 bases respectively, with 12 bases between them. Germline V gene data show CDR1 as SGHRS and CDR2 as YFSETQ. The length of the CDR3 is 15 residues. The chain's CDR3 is CASSLGSGNQNIQYF. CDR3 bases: TGCGCCAGCAGCTTGGGTAGCGGTAATCAAAACATTCAGTACTTC.